A single sample gave rise to the 2 T cell receptor beta chains below, sequenced in a study of T cell changes during pregnancy in multiple sclerosis. Here immunoSEQ multiplex PCR was the method, and the copy in TCRdb shows in-frame clones only, minus some. Among roughly 38,000 clones listed, 92% were seen once. Specimen: CD8+ T cells from peripheral blood mononuclear cells, collected before pregnancy. The receptors here all came from a female donor with multiple sclerosis, enrolled in a pregnancy study.

This clone came up once. The V call is TRBV2, the J call TRBJ2-7; 12 positions match TRBD2. CDR1 is SNHLY and CDR2 is FYNNEI in the germline V gene. V shed 8 bases, J shed 0 bases, and the junction held 11 bases outside the gene matches. CDR3 length equals 17 residues. The CDR3 loop is CASASGTSGSSSYEQYF. CDR3 sequence (DNA): TGTGCCAGCGCCTCCGGGACTAGCGGGTCAAGCTCCTACGAGCAGTACTTC.

The V and J genes are TRBV7-9 and TRBJ2-3, with D possibly matching TRBD2 (5 bases). Per the germline V gene, CDR1 is SEHNR and CDR2 is FQNEAQ (reference sequence). Trimming left V 5 bases short and J 5 bases short, with 17 bases between. This CDR3 is 15 amino acids long. DNA for the CDR3: TGTGCCAGCAGCCCGCGTGATAGCGAGAAAGATACGCAGTATTTT. This gives the protein CASSPRDSEKDTQYF.